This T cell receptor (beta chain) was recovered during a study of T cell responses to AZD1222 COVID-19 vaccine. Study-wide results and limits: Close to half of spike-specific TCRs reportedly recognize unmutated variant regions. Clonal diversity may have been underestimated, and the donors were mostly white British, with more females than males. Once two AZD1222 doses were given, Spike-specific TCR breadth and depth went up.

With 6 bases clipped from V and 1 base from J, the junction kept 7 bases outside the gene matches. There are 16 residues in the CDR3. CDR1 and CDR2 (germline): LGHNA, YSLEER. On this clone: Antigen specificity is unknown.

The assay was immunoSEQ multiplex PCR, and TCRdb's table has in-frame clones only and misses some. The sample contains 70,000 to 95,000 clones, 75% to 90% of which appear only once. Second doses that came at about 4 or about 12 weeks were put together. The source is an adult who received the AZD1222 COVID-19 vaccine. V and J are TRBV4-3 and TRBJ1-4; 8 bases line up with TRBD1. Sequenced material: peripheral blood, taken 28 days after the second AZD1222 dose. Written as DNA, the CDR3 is TGCGCCAGCAGTCCGACAGGGGAGGGAACTAATGAAAAACTGTTTTTT. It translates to CASSPTGEGTNEKLFF.